The 13 T cell receptor beta chains reported below all come from one sample, sequenced in a study of cytomegalovirus exposure and HLA in healthy donors. PCR amplification relied on 60 Vbeta primers (plus 13 Jbeta primers). Data came from immunoSEQ multiplex PCR; TCRdb stores just in-frame clones and leaves some out. The repertoire consists of roughly 200,000 clones, with 80% occurring once and the leading ten covering 5% to 7%. The sample taken for sequencing was PBMCs. All receptors derive from a man aged 40-49 years in good health and CMV-seronegative.

V and J are TRBV4-3 and TRBJ1-4, with a weak D call TRBD1 (5 bases). CDR1 is LGHNA, CDR2 YSLEER, per germline. The CDR3 has 15 amino acids. V shed 1 base and J shed 8 bases, with 14 bases lying between them. CDR3 amino acids: CASSQVWGVPEKLFF. The CDR3 region has the DNA TGCGCCAGCAGCCAAGTGTGGGGGGTACCAGAAAAACTGTTTTTT.

V and J are TRBV5-6 and TRBJ2-2; TRBD2 aligns across 7 bases. Losses at the gene ends were 5 bases for V and 6 bases for J; bases not matched to a gene: 10. CDR1 and CDR2 from the germline V gene are SGHDT and YYEEEE. This CDR3 is 15 amino acids long. CDR3 nucleotide sequence: TGTGCCAGCAGTTCTACCGGGACTAACCCCGGGGAGCTGTTTTTT. Protein sequence: CASSSTGTNPGELFF.

This clone came up once. This chain uses TRBV5-1 with TRBJ2-5; 10 positions match TRBD1. V gave up 0 bases and J gave up 6 bases; unmatched junction bases: 5. The CDR3 is made up of 15 amino acids. The germline V gene encodes CDR1 SGHRS and CDR2 YFSETQ. CDR3 nucleotide sequence: TGCGCCAGCAGCTTGGGGACAGGGGGGGAGAAGACCCAGTACTTC. Translated: CASSLGTGGEKTQYF.

This chain links TRBV7-9 with TRBJ2-5, with D possibly being TRBD2 (6 bases). In germline, CDR1 is SEHNR, CDR2 FQNEAQ (reference sequence). The germline V and J ends were trimmed by 4 bases and 2 bases, with 11 bases remaining between them. This CDR3 has 14 residues. Here the CDR3 reads CASSSLADQETQYF. The CDR3 region has the DNA TGTGCCAGCAGCTCATTAGCGGATCAAGAGACCCAGTACTTC.

This sequence joins TRBV27 and TRBJ2-3, with TRBD1 matching over 8 bases. This CDR3 comprises 17 residues. Losses at the gene ends were 1 base for V and 3 bases for J; bases not matched to a gene: 9. Per the germline V gene, CDR1 is MNHEY and CDR2 is SMNVEV (reference sequence). The CDR3 loop is CASSLLGMRQGTDTQYF. The CDR3 DNA follows: TGTGCCAGCAGTTTATTGGGCATGAGACAGGGGACAGATACGCAGTATTTT.

The chain couples TRBV10-3 to TRBJ2-5; 7 nucleotides align to TRBD2. V dropped 6 bases and J dropped 5; count of bases not matched to a gene: 6. CDR1 and CDR2 from the germline V gene are ENHRY and SYGVKD. The CDR3 is 13 amino acids. The CDR3 nucleotides read TGTGCCATCAGCGGCGGGAGTCGCGAGACCCAGTACTTC. It encodes CAISGGSRETQYF.

This chain connects TRBV29-1 to TRBJ1-1; D is unclear. Trimming took 7 bases from V and 4 from J, leaving 7 bases between them. Germline V gene lookup returns CDR1 SQVTM and CDR2 ANQGSEA. The CDR3 sequence is 10 residues long. In DNA, the CDR3 is TGCAGCGCAGCGGGCACTGAAGCTTTCTTT. It codes for CSAAGTEAFF.

V is TRBV7-8 and J is TRBJ1-2, with a possible D match to TRBD1 (6 bases). The CDR3 totals 13 residues. V lost 6 bases and J 4 bases, leaving 12 bases between the germline ends. Germline V CDR1 and CDR2: SGHVS, FQNEAQ. The CDR3, as DNA: TGTGCCAGCAGTCACCAGGGGACCTATGGCTACACCTTC. Protein product: CASSHQGTYGYTF.

V is TRBV7-2 and J is TRBJ1-6; D is perhaps TRBD1 (5 bases). This CDR3 contains 14 residues. The V gene's germline CDR1 is SGHTA and CDR2 FQGNSA. Trimming pared 1 base from V and 13 bases from J, leaving 14 bases between. CDR3 sequence reads: CASSLGQTLTPLHF. DNA of the CDR3: TGTGCCAGCAGCTTAGGACAGACCTTGACGCCCCTCCACTTT.

The chain combines TRBV7-7 with TRBJ2-7; the match to TRBD1 covers 9 bases. The CDR3 length is 15 residues. Germline lookup yields CDR1 SSHAT and CDR2 FNYEAQ (reference sequence). V was pared by 5 bases and J by 2 bases, with 7 bases of the junction left unmatched. The CDR3 nucleotides read TGTGCCAGCAGCCGCGGACAGGGGATCACCTACGAGCAGTACTTC. It translates to CASSRGQGITYEQYF. Full variable domain (remainder filled in from reference TRBV7-7 and TRBJ2-7): GAGVSQSPRYKVTKRGQDVTLRCDPISSHATLYWYQQALGQGPEFLTYFNYEAQPDKSGLPSDRFSAERPEGSISTLTIQRTEQRDSAMYRCASSRGQGITYEQYFGPGTRLTVT.

The chain links TRBV7-9 to TRBJ1-1, with D perhaps TRBD1 (5 bases). The V gene lost 5 bases and the J gene lost 3 bases, with 16 bases spanning the gap. Per the germline V gene, CDR1 is SEHNR and CDR2 is FQNEAQ (reference sequence). CDR3 length equals 15 residues. CDR3 sequence reads: CASSPLDKPYTEAFF. CDR3 DNA: TGTGCCAGCAGCCCATTGGACAAGCCTTACACTGAAGCTTTCTTT.

V gene TRBV25-1 combines with J gene TRBJ1-2, with D unresolved. Germline CDR1 is MGHDK and CDR2 is SYGVNS. The CDR3 sequence is 15 residues long. Deletions cut 1 base from V and 0 bases from J, with 9 bases between. The CDR3 region is CASSELWRANYGYTF. In DNA form, the CDR3 reads TGTGCCAGCAGTGAATTGTGGAGGGCTAACTATGGCTACACCTTC.

V and J are TRBV6-6 and TRBJ2-5; D may be TRBD1 (7 bases). Trimming took off 5 bases at V and 2 bases at J, with 15 bases between the two ends. The CDR3 covers 15 residues. Germline V gene lookup returns CDR1 MNHNY and CDR2 SVGAGI (reference sequence). The CDR3 reads CASSGGQGGQETQYF. The CDR3 DNA reads TGTGCCAGCAGTGGAGGTCAGGGGGGTCAAGAGACCCAGTACTTC.